A single sample is the source of the 21 T cell receptor beta chains below, sequenced in a study of molecular identifiers for immune sequencing clone quantification. TCRdb re-called the PCR reads through MiXCR, storing one row per CDR3 protein. The table lists some 65,000 distinct CDR3 sequences, roughly 18% of them singletons. Sequencing input: naive CD8+ T cells from blood, with Jurkat cell RNA spiked in. As to subset: FACS-sorted CD8+CD4-CCR7+CD45RA+ naive T cells. Receptors originate from a human donor in good health. Some libraries in this study had Jurkat cell RNA spiked in.

In this sample, this clonotype turned up many times. CDR3 loop: CASSSTMRHEQFF. The CDR3 DNA reads TGTGCCAGCAGCTCGACGATGAGGCATGAGCAGTTCTTC. V is TRBV7-9 and J is TRBJ2-1; D gene ambiguous. Germline loops: CDR1 SEHNR, CDR2 FQNEAQ (reference sequence). CDR3 length: 13 amino acids. Trimming took 4 bases from V and 8 from J, leaving 12 bases between them.

This clonotype is a singleton in its sample. One base away lies a much larger clone, so this may be a sequencing read error. The chain employs TRBV20-1 and TRBJ1-1, with D hard to call. Germline CDR1 DFQATT, CDR2 SNEGSKA (reference sequence). This CDR3 is built from 15 residues. Trimming removed 6 bases from V and 1 base from J, with 18 bases in between. The CDR3 bases are TGCAGTGCCAGACTCGACCGCTTCGCGAACACTGAAGCTTTCTTT. It specifies CSARLDRFANTEAFF.

This sequence joins TRBV27 and TRBJ1-2, with no clear D. V was clipped by 5 bases and J by 2 bases, with 15 bases between them. This CDR3 has 15 residues. Germline loops: CDR1 MNHEY, CDR2 SMNVEV (reference sequence). The DNA of the CDR3 is TGTGCCAGCAGTCAAACATTGGGGATCAACTATGGCTACACCTTC. This sequence encodes CASSQTLGINYGYTF.

V usage is TRBV19 and J usage is TRBJ1-5; D is possibly TRBD1 (5 bases). CDR1 and CDR2 (germline): LNHDA, SQIVND (reference sequence). V lost 7 bases and J 4 bases, leaving 17 bases between the germline ends. This CDR3 has 15 residues. The CDR3 spells CASNNPDSLNQPQHF. The CDR3, as DNA: TGTGCCAGTAACAACCCCGACAGTCTGAATCAGCCCCAGCATTTT. Supplemented by reference TRBV19 and TRBJ1-5, the full variable domain reads DGGITQSPKYLFRKEGQNVTLSCEQNLNHDAMYWYRQDPGQGLRLIYYSQIVNDFQKGDIAEGYSVSREKKESFPLTVTSAQKNPTAFYLCASNNPDSLNQPQHFGDGTRLSIL.

In this sample, this clonotype turned up many times. CDR3 sequence (DNA): TGTGCCAGCAGCTACCATACTAGCGGTTCCTACCCCCAAGAGACCCAGTACTTC. Translating it yields CASSYHTSGSYPQETQYF. The genes are TRBV27 and TRBJ2-5, with 8 positions matching TRBD2. There are 18 residues in the CDR3. Trimming cost V 6 bases and J 1 base; bases outside gene matches: 16. CDR1 MNHEY and CDR2 SMNVEV come from the germline V gene (reference sequence).

This clonotype came up many times. This rearrangement joins TRBV7-9 to TRBJ1-1, with D possibly being TRBD1 (5 bases). Deletions cut 2 bases from V and 4 bases from J, with 17 bases between. Germline V gene data show CDR1 as SEHNR and CDR2 as FQNEAQ (reference sequence). The CDR3 has 16 amino acids. DNA for the CDR3: TGTGCCAGCAGCTTACCGACAGACCGCTTGAGCACTGAAGCTTTCTTT. It specifies CASSLPTDRLSTEAFF.

This clonotype has ten or more counts. This chain connects TRBV7-3 to TRBJ1-1; possibly TRBD1 for D (6 bases). The germline V gene has CDR1 SGHTA and CDR2 FQGTGA. There are 15 residues in the CDR3. The V and J ends lost 1 base and 5 bases respectively, with 14 bases between them. The CDR3 sequence is CASSLIRGARTEAFF. The CDR3 nucleotides read TGTGCCAGCAGCTTAATTCGGGGGGCGAGAACTGAAGCTTTCTTT.

This clonotype was seen repeatedly, ten times or more. This chain links TRBV9 with TRBJ2-3; D may be TRBD2 (6 bases). Germline-derived CDR1 and CDR2 are SGDLS and YYNGEE. The CDR3 totals 15 residues. With 4 bases removed from V and 1 base from J, the gap between germline ends came to 13 bases. Written as DNA, the CDR3 is TGTGCCAGCAGCCCCGTGGGGGGAGGCACAGATACGCAGTATTTT. The encoded protein is CASSPVGGGTDTQYF.

This clonotype occurred many times. The rearrangement uses TRBV29-1 and TRBJ2-5; maybe TRBD1 (6 bases). Per the germline V gene, CDR1 is SQVTM and CDR2 is ANQGSEA. V lost 6 bases and J lost 0, with 14 bases in between. The CDR3 consists of 14 residues. The CDR3 loop reads CSVPGVRDQETQYF. In nucleotides, the CDR3 is TGCAGCGTCCCAGGGGTACGGGACCAAGAGACCCAGTACTTC.

V and J are TRBV3-1 and TRBJ1-5; no reliable D call. This CDR3 comprises 13 residues. V lost 1 base and J lost 6, with 7 bases in between. In germline, CDR1 is LGHDT, CDR2 YNNKEL (reference sequence). CDR3 bases: TGTGCCAGCAGCCAAGTGTATGGTCAGCCCCAGCATTTT. It codes for CASSQVYGQPQHF. Together with reference TRBV3-1 and TRBJ1-5, the CDR3 gives the full variable domain: DTAVSQTPKYLVTQMGNDKSIKCEQNLGHDTMYWYKQDSKKFLKIMFSYNNKELIINETVPNRFSPKSPDKAHLNLHINSLELGDSAVYFCASSQVYGQPQHFGDGTRLSIL.

This clonotype has at least ten counts. The V gene is TRBV9, the J gene TRBJ2-7, with D possibly TRBD2 on 6 matching bases. From germline, CDR1 is SGDLS and CDR2 YYNGEE. V was pared by 3 bases and J by 2 bases, with 12 bases between. This CDR3 region has 14 residues. The CDR3 bases are TGTGCCAGCAGCGATTCCGGGGGTCCCTACGAGCAGTACTTC. This gives the protein CASSDSGGPYEQYF.

There are many counts of this clonotype. J is TRBJ2-7 and V is TRBV12-3 or TRBV12-4; 7 nucleotides line up with TRBD1. The V segment lost 6 bases and the J segment 0 bases; nucleotides outside the gene matches: 11. The CDR3 consists of 16 residues. The CDR3 loop is CASSPYRGQSSYEQYF. The CDR3 DNA follows: TGTGCCAGCAGCCCGTATAGGGGGCAGAGCTCCTACGAGCAGTACTTC.

This clonotype was counted ten times or more. The V call is TRBV27, the J call TRBJ2-7; 9 bases fit TRBD2. Trimming cost V 4 bases and J 2 bases; bases outside gene matches: 3. CDR3 length: 14 residues. The germline gives CDR1 MNHEY, CDR2 SMNVEV (reference sequence). For the CDR3, the DNA is TGTGCCAGCAGTTGGACTAGCGAGACCTACGAGCAGTACTTC. It translates to CASSWTSETYEQYF.

This clonotype has a single count. The junction differs from germline at one of its ends, possibly a read error. V is TRBV11-3 and J is TRBJ2-7; D is unresolved. The V gene's germline CDR1 is SGHNT and CDR2 YENEEA. This CDR3 has 13 residues. CDR3 residues: CACSLGPSGEQYF. The CDR3 DNA reads TGTGCCTGCAGCTTAGGGCCGAGTGGAGAGCAGTACTTC.

This clonotype was counted ten times or more. The chain uses TRBV10-3 and TRBJ2-7, with D perhaps matching TRBD1 or TRBD2 (6 bases each). From germline, CDR1 is ENHRY and CDR2 SYGVKD. The CDR3 sequence is 13 residues long. V gave up 3 bases and J gave up 6 bases, with 12 bases separating them. The CDR3, as DNA: TGTGCCATCAGTGATGTAGGGGGGATCGAGCAGTACTTC. Translating it yields CAISDVGGIEQYF.

About this clonotype itself: This may be a read error: a much more frequent sequence differs by one nucleotide. For the CDR3, the DNA is TGTGCCAGCAGCTTCCGGGGAGACGTTTTCTTT. Protein product: CASSFRGDVFF. The genes are TRBV5-4 and TRBJ1-1; D gene unclear. CDR1 SGHNT and CDR2 YYREEE come from the germline V gene (reference sequence). V dropped 2 bases and J dropped 13 bases, with 12 bases sitting between them. The CDR3 consists of 11 residues.

This clonotype was recorded many times. This sequence joins TRBV20-1 and TRBJ2-5, with 7 bases identical to TRBD2. The trim removed 0 bases at V and 1 base at J, leaving 14 bases unmatched. Per the germline V gene, CDR1 is DFQATT and CDR2 is SNEGSKA (reference sequence). This CDR3 has 18 residues. The CDR3 nucleotides are TGCAGTGCTAGAGATCGGGAGGCCCAAACTTTTATCCAAGAGACCCAGTACTTC. Residues: CSARDREAQTFIQETQYF.

The gene calls are TRBV6-5 and TRBJ2-3; 9 nucleotides line up with TRBD2. CDR1 MNHEY and CDR2 SVGAGI come from the germline V gene. The CDR3 has 17 residues. The V segment lost 0 bases and the J segment 5 bases; nucleotides outside the gene matches: 9. As DNA, the CDR3 is TGTGCCAGCAGTTACTCGACTAGCGGCGTTACTATAGATACGCAGTATTTT. This sequence encodes CASSYSTSGVTIDTQYF.

This clonotype was seen repeatedly, ten times or more. The rearrangement uses TRBV29-1 and TRBJ2-3; 11 bases are shared with TRBD2. V shed 4 bases, J shed 4 bases, and the junction held 7 bases outside the gene matches. The CDR3 totals 15 residues. Per germline, CDR1 SQVTM and CDR2 ANQGSEA. As DNA, the CDR3 is TGCAGCGTTGTTATAGCGGGAGGGGTATCAGATACGCAGTATTTT. This translates into CSVVIAGGVSDTQYF.

A single count supports this clonotype. The CDR3 coding sequence is TGCAGCGTTGACAGGGGCGCGGATTTGATGCTTGGCTACACCTTC. This codes for CSVDRGADLMLGYTF. The chain recombines TRBV29-1 with TRBJ1-2; possible D gene TRBD1, 6 bases. Trimming shortened V by 3 bases and J by 7 bases, and 21 bases separated the two germline ends. The V gene's germline CDR1 is SQVTM and CDR2 ANQGSEA. There are 15 residues in the CDR3.

This clonotype has at least ten counts. CDR3 bases: TGCAGCGCGAAACTACTAGCGGGGAACTACAATGAGCAGTTCTTC. Protein: CSAKLLAGNYNEQFF. V usage is TRBV29-1 and J usage is TRBJ2-1, with 10 bases matching TRBD2. The CDR3 spans 15 residues. J gave up 3 bases and V 7 bases, and 9 bases lay outside the gene matches. The V gene's germline CDR1 is SQVTM and CDR2 ANQGSEA.